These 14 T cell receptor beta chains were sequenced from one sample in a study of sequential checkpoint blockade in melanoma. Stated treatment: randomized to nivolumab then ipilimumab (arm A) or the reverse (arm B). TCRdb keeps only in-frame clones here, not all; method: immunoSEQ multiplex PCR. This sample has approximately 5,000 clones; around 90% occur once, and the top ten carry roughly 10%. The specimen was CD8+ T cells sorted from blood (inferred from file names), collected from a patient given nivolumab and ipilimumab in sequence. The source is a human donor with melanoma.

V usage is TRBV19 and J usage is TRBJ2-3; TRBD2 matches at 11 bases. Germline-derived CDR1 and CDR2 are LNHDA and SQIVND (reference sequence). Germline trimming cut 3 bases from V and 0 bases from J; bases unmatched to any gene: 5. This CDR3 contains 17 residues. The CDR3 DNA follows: TGTGCCAGTAGTATCCGGCTAGCGGGAGGTAGCACAGATACGCAGTATTTT. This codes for CASSIRLAGGSTDTQYF. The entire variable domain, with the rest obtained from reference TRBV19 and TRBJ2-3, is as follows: DGGITQSPKYLFRKEGQNVTLSCEQNLNHDAMYWYRQDPGQGLRLIYYSQIVNDFQKGDIAEGYSVSREKKESFPLTVTSAQKNPTAFYLCASSIRLAGGSTDTQYFGPGTRLTVL.

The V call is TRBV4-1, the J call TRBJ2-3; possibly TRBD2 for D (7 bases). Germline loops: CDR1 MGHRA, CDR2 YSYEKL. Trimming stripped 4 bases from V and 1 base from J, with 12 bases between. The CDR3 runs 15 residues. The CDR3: CASSLKGGGTDTQYF. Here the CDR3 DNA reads TGCGCCAGCAGCCTCAAGGGGGGGGGCACAGATACGCAGTATTTT.

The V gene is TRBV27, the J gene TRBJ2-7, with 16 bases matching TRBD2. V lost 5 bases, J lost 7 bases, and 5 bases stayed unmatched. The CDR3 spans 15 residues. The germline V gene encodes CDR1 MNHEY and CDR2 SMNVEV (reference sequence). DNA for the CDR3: TGTGCCAGCAGTCCTGGGACTAGCGGGAGGGTAGAGCAGTACTTC. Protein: CASSPGTSGRVEQYF.

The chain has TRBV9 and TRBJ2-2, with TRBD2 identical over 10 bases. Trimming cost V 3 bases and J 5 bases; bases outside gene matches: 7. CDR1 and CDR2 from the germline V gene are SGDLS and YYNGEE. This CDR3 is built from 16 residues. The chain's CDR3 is CASSGYGTSATGELFF. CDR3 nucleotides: TGTGCCAGCAGCGGTTACGGGACTAGCGCTACCGGGGAGCTGTTTTTT.

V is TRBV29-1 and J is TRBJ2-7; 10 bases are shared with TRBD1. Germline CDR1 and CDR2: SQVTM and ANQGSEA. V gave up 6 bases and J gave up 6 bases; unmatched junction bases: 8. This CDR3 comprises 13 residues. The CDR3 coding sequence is TGCAGCGTCCGACCGGGACAGGGGACCGAGCAGTACTTC. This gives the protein CSVRPGQGTEQYF.

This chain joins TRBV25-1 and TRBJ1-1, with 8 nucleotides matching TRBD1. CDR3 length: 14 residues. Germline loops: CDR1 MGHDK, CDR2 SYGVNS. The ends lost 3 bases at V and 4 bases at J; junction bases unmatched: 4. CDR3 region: CASSETGAGTEAFF. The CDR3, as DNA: TGTGCCAGCAGTGAGACAGGGGCCGGCACTGAAGCTTTCTTT.

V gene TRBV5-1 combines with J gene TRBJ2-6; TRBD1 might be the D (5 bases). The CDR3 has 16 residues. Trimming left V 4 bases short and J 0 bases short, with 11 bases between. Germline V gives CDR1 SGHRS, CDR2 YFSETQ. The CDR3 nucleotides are TGCGCCAGCAGCCAAGACAGAAACTCTGGGGCCAACGTCCTGACTTTC. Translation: CASSQDRNSGANVLTF.

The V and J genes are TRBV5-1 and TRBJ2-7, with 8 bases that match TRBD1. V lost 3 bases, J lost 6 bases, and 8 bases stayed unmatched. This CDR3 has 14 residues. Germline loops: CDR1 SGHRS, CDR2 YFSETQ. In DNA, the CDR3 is TGCGCCAGCAGCTCCGGGACAGGTTTGTCCGAGCAGTACTTC. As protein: CASSSGTGLSEQYF.

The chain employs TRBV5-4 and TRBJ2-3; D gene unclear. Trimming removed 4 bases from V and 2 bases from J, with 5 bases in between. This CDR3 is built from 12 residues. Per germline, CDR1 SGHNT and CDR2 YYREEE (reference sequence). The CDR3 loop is CASSSNTDTQYF. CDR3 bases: TGTGCCAGCAGCAGCAACACAGATACGCAGTATTTT. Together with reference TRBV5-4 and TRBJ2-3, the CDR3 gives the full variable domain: ETGVTQSPTHLIKTRGQQVTLRCSSQSGHNTVSWYQQALGQGPQFIFQYYREEENGRGNFPPRFSGLQFPNYSSELNVNALELDDSALYLCASSSNTDTQYFGPGTRLTVL.

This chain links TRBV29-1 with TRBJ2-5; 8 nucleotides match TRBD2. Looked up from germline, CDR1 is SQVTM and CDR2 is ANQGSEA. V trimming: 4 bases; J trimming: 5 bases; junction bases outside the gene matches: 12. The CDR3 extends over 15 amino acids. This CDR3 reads CSVVTGGSPMETQYF. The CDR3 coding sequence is TGCAGCGTTGTTACGGGGGGGAGTCCAATGGAGACCCAGTACTTC.

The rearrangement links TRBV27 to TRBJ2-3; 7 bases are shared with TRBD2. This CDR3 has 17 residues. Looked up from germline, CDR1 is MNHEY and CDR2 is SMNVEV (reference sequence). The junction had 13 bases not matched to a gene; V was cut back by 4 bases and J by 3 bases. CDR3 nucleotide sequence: TGTGCCAGCAGTTCCTCTAACCTAGCGGCTAGAACAGATACGCAGTATTTT. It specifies CASSSSNLAARTDTQYF.

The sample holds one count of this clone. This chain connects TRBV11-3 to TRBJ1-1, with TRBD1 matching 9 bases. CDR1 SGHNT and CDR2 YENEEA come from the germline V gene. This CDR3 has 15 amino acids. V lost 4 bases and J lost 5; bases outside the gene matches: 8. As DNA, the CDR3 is TGTGCCAGCAGCTCGACCGGGACAGGGAGGACTGAAGCTTTCTTT. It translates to CASSSTGTGRTEAFF. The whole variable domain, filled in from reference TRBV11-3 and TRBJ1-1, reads EAGVVQSPRYKIIEKKQPVAFWCNPISGHNTLYWYLQNLGQGPELLIRYENEEAVDDSQLPKDRFSAERLKGVDSTLKIQPAELGDSAVYLCASSSTGTGRTEAFFGQGTRLTVV.

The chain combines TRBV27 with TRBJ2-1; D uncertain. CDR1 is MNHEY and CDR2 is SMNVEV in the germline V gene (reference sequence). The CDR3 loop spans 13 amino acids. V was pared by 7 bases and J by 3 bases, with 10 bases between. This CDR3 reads CASKSSNYNEQFF. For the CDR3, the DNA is TGTGCCAGCAAATCCTCTAACTACAATGAGCAGTTCTTC.

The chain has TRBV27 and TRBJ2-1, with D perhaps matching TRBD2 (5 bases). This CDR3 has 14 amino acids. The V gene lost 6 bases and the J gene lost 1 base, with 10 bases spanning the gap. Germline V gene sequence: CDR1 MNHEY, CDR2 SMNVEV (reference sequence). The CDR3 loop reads CASSSGSSYNEQFF. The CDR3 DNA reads TGTGCCAGCAGCAGCGGAAGTTCCTACAATGAGCAGTTCTTC.